This T cell receptor (beta chain) appears in the sequencing data of a study of T-cell memory formation after mild COVID-19. Each CDR3 protein gets one entry after TCRdb re-called the 5' RACE reads with MiXCR. This sample yields some 110,000 distinct CDR3 sequences, of which around 11% are seen a single time; around 27% belongs to the top ten. In its sample, this clonotype was seen a few times. Germline V lookup: CDR1 MNHEY, CDR2 SVGAGI. The CDR3 totals 13 residues. V shed 6 bases and J shed 4 bases, with 12 bases lying between them. The gene calls are TRBV6-5 and TRBJ1-1, with TRBD1 as a possible D gene (5 bases). Sequenced: PBMCs or a T cell subset sorted from them (not recorded which). The source of this sequence is an adult woman who had mild COVID-19 (a few samples of this study predate the infection). Cell type and time point are not known. CDR3: CASSLGRGTEAFF. CDR3 sequence (DNA): TGTGCCAGCAGCTTAGGGAGGGGCACTGAAGCTTTCTTT.